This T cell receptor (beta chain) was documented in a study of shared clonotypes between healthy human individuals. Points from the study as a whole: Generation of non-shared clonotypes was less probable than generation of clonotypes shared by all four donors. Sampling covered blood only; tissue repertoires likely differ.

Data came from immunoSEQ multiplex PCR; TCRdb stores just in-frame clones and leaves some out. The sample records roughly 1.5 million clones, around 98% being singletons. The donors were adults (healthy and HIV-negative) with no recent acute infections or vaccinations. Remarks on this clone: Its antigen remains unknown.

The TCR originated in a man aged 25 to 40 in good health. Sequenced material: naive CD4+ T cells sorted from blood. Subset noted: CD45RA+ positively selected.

The CDR3 DNA reads TGTGCCAGCAGCTTAGCGGCAGGGGGAGGCTACACCTTC. Translating it yields CASSLAAGGGYTF. The chain combines TRBV7-6 with TRBJ1-2; the match to TRBD1 covers 7 bases. The CDR3 totals 13 residues. V dropped 0 bases and J dropped 8; count of bases not matched to a gene: 3. CDR1 is SGHVS, CDR2 FNYEAQ, per germline.